The 5 T cell receptor beta chains presented below share a single source sample, sequenced in a study of regulatory T cells in long-lasting Graves disease. For TCR beta, libraries came from iRepertoire HTBI primers and Arm-PCR of CDR3 regions. One entry per CDR3 protein, called by TCRdb with MiXCR from the multiplex PCR reads. In the table there are about 620,000 distinct CDR3 sequences, 15% to 20% of which are singletons. Stated time point: newly diagnosed GD, antithyroid drugs for less than 3 months. The authors made the TCR library using RNA they extracted from PBMCs. The same sample was also studied in work on T cells in Graves' hyperthyroidism and ophthalmopathy.

The sample in question was peripheral blood mononuclear cells (PBMCs), obtained at new diagnosis, from a patient treated with antithyroid drugs. These receptors were collected from a woman in her 30s with Graves disease.

This clonotype was recorded once. This chain links TRBV24-1 with TRBJ1-2, with no clear D. Germline assignment: CDR1 KGHDR and CDR2 SFDVKD. The germline V and J ends were trimmed by 6 bases and 4 bases, with 20 bases remaining between them. There are 16 residues in the CDR3. CDR3 coding DNA: TGTGCCACCAGTAATCCGGGGAGGGAAATCGGCTATGGCTACACCTTC. Its protein product is CATSNPGREIGYGYTF.

This clonotype was counted only a few times. The chain's CDR3 is CASSLRPGHPSYEQYF. In nucleotides, the CDR3 is TGTGCCAGCAGCTTGAGGCCGGGACACCCGTCCTACGAGCAGTACTTC. This chain joins TRBV7-3 and TRBJ2-7, with D perhaps TRBD1 (6 bases). The CDR3 consists of 16 residues. The V gene lost 3 bases and the J gene lost 1 base, with 16 bases spanning the gap. Germline CDR1 SGHTA, CDR2 FQGTGA.

This clonotype was detected ten times or more. The chain couples TRBV11-3 to TRBJ2-7, with a possible D match to TRBD2 (7 bases). The CDR3 is made up of 15 amino acids. The V gene's germline CDR1 is SGHNT and CDR2 YENEEA. Trimming took 5 bases from V and 5 from J, leaving 19 bases between them. Here the CDR3 reads CASSPRGGVANEQYF. DNA for the CDR3: TGTGCCAGCAGCCCCAGGGGAGGGGTAGCGAACGAGCAGTACTTC.

The chain uses TRBV6-1 and TRBJ1-3; D not resolved. The CDR3 contains 15 residues. V was shortened by 5 bases and J by 2 bases, with 13 bases between the two germline ends. The germline V gene encodes CDR1 MNHNS and CDR2 SASEGT. CDR3 in DNA: TGTGCCAGCAGTATAACAGTGAACCCTGGAAACACCATATATTTT. The encoded protein is CASSITVNPGNTIYF.

This clonotype was detected many times. The chain recombines TRBV30 with TRBJ1-5; tentative D call: TRBD1 (6 bases). The CDR3 has 15 amino acids. V was trimmed by 0 bases and J by 6 bases, leaving 15 bases between them. The germline V gene encodes CDR1 GTSNPN and CDR2 SVGIG (reference sequence). In DNA, the CDR3 is TGTGCCTGGAGTGTTATGGGGGGGCTAGCTCAGCCCCAGCATTTT. Its translation: CAWSVMGGLAQPQHF.